One sample yielded the 23 T cell receptor beta chains listed below, sequenced in a study of cytomegalovirus exposure and HLA in healthy donors. PCR amplification relied on 60 Vbeta primers (plus 13 Jbeta primers). Using immunoSEQ multiplex PCR, the repertoire was profiled, and TCRdb retains in-frame clones only, with some absent. The sample holds under 75,000 clones, around 68% seen once. The material sequenced was PBMCs. The receptors derive from a middle-aged man in good health and CMV-seropositive.

The rearrangement links TRBV18 to TRBJ1-2; tentative D call: TRBD1 (6 bases). This CDR3 is 14 amino acids long. V was shortened by 4 bases and J by 3 bases, with 12 bases between the two germline ends. Looked up from germline, CDR1 is KGHSH and CDR2 is LQKENI. CDR3 loop: CASSLQTGDYGYTF. The CDR3 DNA follows: TGTGCCAGCTCACTCCAGACAGGAGACTATGGCTACACCTTC.

The V and J genes are TRBV23-1 and TRBJ2-3; possibly TRBD1 for D (6 bases). TRBV23-1 is an ORF, with its function uncertain. The CDR3 sequence is 15 residues long. Trimming removed 4 bases at V and 6 bases at J, with 17 bases between. The CDR3 DNA is TGCGCCAGCAGTCCCAACAGGGACGGGGTGGATACGCAGTATTTT. It is translated as CASSPNRDGVDTQYF.

This clone is a singleton in its sample. A read error may account for a junction end that differs from germline. The rearrangement uses TRBV11-3 and TRBJ1-1; 7 bases align to TRBD1. This CDR3 spans 17 amino acids. Per germline, CDR1 SGHNT and CDR2 YENEEA. The CDR3 spells CASSLDRVGLVNTEAFF. The CDR3 nucleotides read TGTGCCAGCAGCCTAGACAGGGTTGGGTTGGTGAACACTGAAGCTTTCTTT.

This sequence joins TRBV7-9 and TRBJ2-5; TRBD2 aligns across 8 bases. There are 14 residues in the CDR3. The V and J ends lost 5 bases and 1 base, in that order; junction bases with no gene match: 3. Per the germline V gene, CDR1 is SEHNR and CDR2 is FQNEAQ (reference sequence). The CDR3: CASSQTSAQETQYF. CDR3 nucleotides: TGTGCCAGCAGCCAGACTAGCGCCCAAGAGACCCAGTACTTC.

In this sample, this clone turned up a few times. J is TRBJ1-2 and V is TRBV19; 7 bases match TRBD1. Trimming removed 1 base from V and 4 bases from J; junction bases left unmatched: 0. CDR3 length: 13 residues. Germline values: CDR1 LNHDA, CDR2 SQIVND (reference sequence). The CDR3 region has the DNA TGTGCCAGTAGTATAGGGACAGGCTATGGCTACACCTTC. It yields the protein CASSIGTGYGYTF.

The genes are TRBV11-2 and TRBJ1-6; D unclear. Trimming left V 1 base short and J 14 bases short, with 9 bases between. The germline CDR1 and CDR2 sequences are SGHAT and FQNNGV. The CDR3 runs 12 residues. CDR3 nucleotide sequence: TGTGCCAGCAGCTTAGTCCGAGGTACCCTCCACTTT. It translates to CASSLVRGTLHF.

CDR3 sequence (DNA): TGTGCCAGCTCATCAGGGATCCAAGAGACCCAGTACTTC. Amino acids: CASSSGIQETQYF. This chain links TRBV18 with TRBJ2-5, with D perhaps matching TRBD1 (5 bases). The CDR3 covers 13 residues. V lost 5 bases and J lost 1, with 8 bases in between. The V gene's germline CDR1 is KGHSH and CDR2 LQKENI.

This clone has more than one count but fewer than ten. In DNA, the CDR3 is TGTGCCAGCAGTGAGGGCAGAAACACTGAAGCTTTCTTT. Translating it yields CASSEGRNTEAFF. V and J are TRBV2 and TRBJ1-1; unclear D gene. Trimming cost V 3 bases and J 2 bases, with 7 bases left between them. CDR1 is SNHLY, CDR2 FYNNEI, per germline. The CDR3 covers 13 residues.

The chain carries TRBV9 and TRBJ2-3; TRBD2 agrees at 7 bases. CDR3 length equals 17 residues. Germline CDR1 is SGDLS and CDR2 is YYNGEE. V gave up 0 bases and J gave up 4 bases; unmatched junction bases: 11. Here the CDR3 DNA reads TGTGCCAGCAGCGTAGGAGAGCGGGGCCTGAGGGCAGATACGCAGTATTTT. Protein product: CASSVGERGLRADTQYF. Combining the CDR3 with reference TRBV9 and TRBJ2-3 gives the whole variable domain DSGVTQTPKHLITATGQRVTLRCSPRSGDLSVYWYQQSLDQGLQFLIQYYNGEERAKGNILERFSAQQFPDLHSELNLSSLELGDSALYFCASSVGERGLRADTQYFGPGTRLTVL.

The rearrangement joins TRBV29-1 to TRBJ2-3; D is perhaps TRBD2 (5 bases). The CDR3 sequence is 13 residues long. Trimming took 4 bases from V and 8 from J, leaving 16 bases between them. Germline CDR1 SQVTM, CDR2 ANQGSEA. The CDR3 sequence: CSVGSGNRVTQYF. The DNA of the CDR3 is TGCAGCGTTGGGTCGGGGAATCGAGTTACGCAGTATTTT.

This clone showed up just a few times. The chain recombines TRBV10-2 with TRBJ2-7, with D uncertain. CDR3 size: 13 residues. Germline CDR1 reads WSHSY; CDR2 reads SAAADI. The ends were cut back, 4 bases at V and 1 base at J, with 8 bases in the middle. The chain's CDR3 is CASSGGGSYEQYF. In DNA form, the CDR3 reads TGCGCCAGCAGTGGCGGCGGATCCTACGAGCAGTACTTC.

CDR3 protein: CASSVFPDRILEETQYF. DNA of the CDR3: TGTGCCAGCAGTGTTTTCCCGGACAGGATCCTTGAAGAGACCCAGTACTTC. V gene TRBV2 combines with J gene TRBJ2-5, with 7 positions matching TRBD1. CDR3 length: 17 residues. Germline V CDR1 and CDR2: SNHLY, FYNNEI. The V segment lost 4 bases and the J segment 3 bases; nucleotides outside the gene matches: 14.

The chain has TRBV6-5 and TRBJ2-1, with 8 bases matching TRBD2. V lost 6 bases to trimming and J lost 9 bases; unmatched junction nucleotides: 7. The CDR3 loop spans 13 amino acids. Germline V lookup: CDR1 MNHEY, CDR2 SVGAGI. The CDR3: CASRSGRALEQFF. The CDR3 region has the DNA TGTGCCAGCAGGAGCGGGAGAGCCCTTGAGCAGTTCTTC.

This clone came up once. The chain has TRBV5-8 and TRBJ1-6, with D possibly matching TRBD1 (5 bases). Germline CDR1 SGHTS, CDR2 YDEGEE. The CDR3 totals 16 residues. The V end lost 3 bases, the J end lost 7 bases, and 17 bases lay between the germline ends. In DNA, the CDR3 is TGTGCCAGCAGCTCCCAGGGTTTCGGGAGGAATTCACCCCTCCACTTT. This gives the protein CASSSQGFGRNSPLHF. Full variable domain (missing parts from reference TRBV5-8 and TRBJ1-6): EAGVTQSPTHLIKTRGQQATLRCSPISGHTSVYWYQQALGLGLQFLLWYDEGEERNRGNFPPRFSGRQFPNYSSELNVNALELEDSALYLCASSSQGFGRNSPLHFGNGTRLTVT.

This clone was counted a few times. This chain connects TRBV10-3 to TRBJ2-1; 8 nucleotides match TRBD2. The CDR3 sequence is 19 residues long. J was trimmed by 0 bases and V by 4 bases; bases with no gene match: 14. Germline lookup yields CDR1 ENHRY and CDR2 SYGVKD. CDR3 loop: CAISGGSGGRMSSYNEQFF. Written as DNA, the CDR3 is TGTGCCATCAGTGGGGGGTCGGGGGGGCGAATGAGCTCCTACAATGAGCAGTTCTTC.

This clone was counted only a few times. The chain recombines TRBV11-2 with TRBJ2-7; 10 bases agree with TRBD1. The CDR3 has 15 residues. V shed 3 bases, J shed 6 bases, and the junction held 8 bases outside the gene matches. Germline V gene sequence: CDR1 SGHAT, CDR2 FQNNGV. CDR3 protein: CASSFSGTGVSEQYF. In DNA, the CDR3 is TGTGCCAGCAGCTTCTCCGGGACAGGGGTCTCCGAGCAGTACTTC.

The DNA of the CDR3 is TGTGCCAGCAGTGGACTAGTCGGGTACGAGCAGTACTTC. Amino acid sequence: CASSGLVGYEQYF. The genes are TRBV2 and TRBJ2-7, with TRBD2 as a possible D gene (6 bases). Trimming removed 4 bases from V and 4 bases from J, with 11 bases in between. CDR3 length: 13 amino acids. CDR1 is SNHLY and CDR2 is FYNNEI in the germline V gene.

This chain connects TRBV18 to TRBJ2-5, with a possible D match to TRBD2 (6 bases). The germline V and J ends were trimmed by 3 bases and 5 bases, with 13 bases remaining between them. Germline V CDR1 and CDR2: KGHSH, LQKENI. This CDR3 is built from 14 residues. The DNA of the CDR3 is TGTGCCAGCTCACCCGGCTCGGGGAGGGAGACCCAGTACTTC. The encoded protein is CASSPGSGRETQYF.

The chain carries TRBV5-1 and TRBJ2-7; TRBD1 agrees at 7 bases. Germline trimming cut 3 bases from V and 0 bases from J; bases unmatched to any gene: 6. The CDR3 is 15 amino acids. Germline V lookup: CDR1 SGHRS, CDR2 YFSETQ. The DNA for the CDR3 is TGCGCCAGCAGCTCCCTTGGGACAGCCTCCTACGAGCAGTACTTC. Protein: CASSSLGTASYEQYF.

V usage is TRBV4-3 and J usage is TRBJ2-7; TRBD1 aligns across 10 bases. CDR3 length equals 15 residues. CDR1 and CDR2 (germline): LGHNA, YSLEER. The V and J ends lost 3 bases and 4 bases, in that order; junction bases with no gene match: 6. The CDR3 region is CASSHSGTGEYEQYF. As DNA, the CDR3 is TGCGCCAGCAGCCATTCCGGGACAGGGGAATACGAGCAGTACTTC.

The chain joins TRBV7-2 to TRBJ2-7, with D uncertain. V shed 2 bases and J shed 1 base, with 6 bases lying between them. The length of the CDR3 is 13 residues. In germline, CDR1 is SGHTA, CDR2 FQGNSA. In DNA form, the CDR3 reads TGTGCCAGCAGCTTATTCGGGTCCTACGAGCAGTACTTC. Translating gives CASSLFGSYEQYF.

This chain joins TRBV7-9 and TRBJ1-1; TRBD1 might be the D (5 bases). Trimming shortened V by 4 bases and J by 4 bases, and 13 bases separated the two germline ends. Germline V CDR1 and CDR2: SEHNR, FQNEAQ (reference sequence). There are 14 residues in the CDR3. The CDR3 DNA reads as TGTGCCAGCAGCTCTCCATGGGGCCCCACTGAAGCTTTCTTT. It specifies CASSSPWGPTEAFF.

This chain joins TRBV11-3 and TRBJ2-7; 7 bases are shared with TRBD2. The V segment lost 0 bases and the J segment 4 bases; nucleotides outside the gene matches: 3. This CDR3 comprises 14 residues. The germline V gene encodes CDR1 SGHNT and CDR2 YENEEA. The CDR3, as DNA: TGTGCCAGCAGCTTAGATCCAGCGGGATACGAGCAGTACTTC. Its protein is CASSLDPAGYEQYF.